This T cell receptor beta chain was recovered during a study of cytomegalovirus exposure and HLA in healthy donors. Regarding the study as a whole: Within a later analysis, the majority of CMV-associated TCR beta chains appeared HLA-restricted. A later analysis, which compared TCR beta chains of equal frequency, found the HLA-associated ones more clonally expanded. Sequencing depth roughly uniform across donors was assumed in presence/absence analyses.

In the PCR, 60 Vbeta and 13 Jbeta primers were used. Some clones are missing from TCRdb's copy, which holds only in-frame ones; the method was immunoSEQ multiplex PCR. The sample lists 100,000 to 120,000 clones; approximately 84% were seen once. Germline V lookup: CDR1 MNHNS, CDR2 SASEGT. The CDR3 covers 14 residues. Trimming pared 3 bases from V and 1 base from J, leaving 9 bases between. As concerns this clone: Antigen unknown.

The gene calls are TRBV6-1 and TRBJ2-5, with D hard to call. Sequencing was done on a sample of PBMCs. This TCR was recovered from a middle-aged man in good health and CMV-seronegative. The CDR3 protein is CASSEGSRQETQYF. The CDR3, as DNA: TGTGCCAGCAGTGAGGGCAGTCGCCAAGAGACCCAGTACTTC.